The entry below gives a single T cell receptor beta chain sequence along with its context. As yet, its antigen is unknown. Germline CDR1 reads MDHEN; CDR2 reads SYDVKM. V lost 4 bases and J lost 6, with 21 bases in between. This CDR3 has 16 amino acids. The data originate from a study of T cell repertoires in cytomegalovirus infection. Overall study: CMV epitopes used comprised recently identified HLA-C-restricted ones and well-studied HLA-B-restricted ones. Based on public TCR beta signatures, there were indications of CMV infection and of a matching HLA type.

TCRdb independently ran MiXCR on the reads; one entry per CDR3 protein. The table records some 940,000 distinct CDR3 sequences, around 32% of them present only once. The chain recombines TRBV28 with TRBJ1-2; D gene unclear. The clonotype originates from a human donor in good health (CMV status not recorded). Some clones in this sample may be carry-over from other donors' samples. This sample comprised cultured CD8+ T cells from PBMCs, obtained from culture after CMV antigen stimulation. DNA for the CDR3: TGTGCCAGCAGTTCGCCCAAGGCTGGAGGCTCGGATGGCTACACCTTC. It translates to CASSSPKAGGSDGYTF.